Listed here is a single TCR beta chain. Its antigen is not yet known. No quality values exist for individual bases; no much larger clone is one base distant. CD8 naive samples consisted of CD45RO-negative cells that were positively selected for CCR7, yielding a CD45RA+CCR7+ population without TemRA cells. The donors were healthy, HIV-negative adults with no recently reported acute infections or vaccinations. Every donor was a Caucasian adult living in Nashville, Tennessee, USA. Blood was obtained by leukapheresis, after which PBMCs were separated by Ficoll-Histopaque density gradient centrifugation and cryopreserved in liquid nitrogen vapor phase. Analytical flow cytometry was used to check the purity and quantity of every magnetically sorted T cell population. Genomic DNA was isolated from every sorted fraction and measured by UV absorbance on a Nanodrop 2000c. TCR CDR3 regions were amplified from genomic DNA by multiplex PCR using the deep immunoSEQ assay. For each cell subset, the extracted genomic DNA was distributed evenly across all wells of several immunoSEQ 96-well plates, and each plate served as one replicate. For sorted subsets, around 0.2 ug genomic DNA, equal to tens of thousands of T cell genomes, was loaded into each replicate PCR. The purified libraries were quantified using a Qubit 3.0 fluorometer, sized with a Bioanalyzer 2100, and then quantified again using the KAPA Library Quantification kit. Every immunoSEQ 96-well plate was sequenced on a separate single-read 150-cycle Illumina NextSeq 550 flow cell. The study's own analysis went as follows. The immunoSEQ output contained only junctional sequences without quality scores, so filtering could not match that applied to full-length reads. To assign V/J genes and CDR3, sequences were annotated using PyIR, a Python wrapper for IgBLAST v1.9, with IMGT germline references. Reads were removed for weak V/J assignments (E-value above 1e-6), missing CDR3, stop codons, out-of-frame junctions, or ambiguous translated residues. A V3J clonotype was defined by an identical inferred V gene, J gene, and CDR3 amino acid sequence. To compute the percentage overlap between repertoires, the number of shared unique clonotypes was divided by the size of the smaller repertoire. Three approaches were used to assess repertoire richness: RTK rarefaction, the Chao1 estimator, and Recon v2.1 estimates of unobserved clonotypes. For all TCRbeta clonotypes obtained by the gDNA method from several donors, generation probabilities were computed with OLGA. Entries here come from immuneACCESS through TCRdb and include only in-frame sequences with V and J called. Some clones fail to appear in such tables; in the studies checked, an unresolved V gene covers under half of the shortfall, and the cause of the remainder is unknown. That table furnishes V, J and clone size, whereas the DNA furnished D and trimming. This sample is represented by about 2,200,000 clones; 93% of them were singletons. The leading ten clones occupy 1.5% to 2% of the sample.

The sample is drawn from a study of shared clonotypes between healthy human individuals (dated by TCRdb to the early 2020s). Looking at the study overall: The cohort included three men and two women between 18 and 49 years of age. Different laboratories and diverse techniques were used to prepare libraries and sequence TCR repertoires, to increase sequencing depth and limit assay-specific biases. Per donor, three plates each were used for CD4 naive and CD4 memory, two for CD8 naive, and one for CD8 memory. Blood TCR repertoires of a handful of healthy adults were deeply sequenced to estimate repertoire size and the extent of clonotype sharing between individuals. Between about 0.8 and 9 billion PBMCs per donor were obtained by leukapheresis. General study outcomes and caveats: Sampling was restricted to blood, and TCR repertoires in tissues likely differ from the TCR repertoires found in blood. Compared with non-shared clonotypes, clonotypes shared by all four sorted-subset donors had higher generation probabilities. Based on pairwise subsampling, the degree of clonotype sharing among donors was expected to be affected by sequencing depth. The small number of donors limited the genetic and exposure-history diversity represented. Larger estimated clonotype richness was generally found for naive subsets than for memory subsets. When a handful of donors were compared, the shared fraction of clonotypes was around 5% for naive CD4, 3% to 4% for naive CD8, roughly 2.5% for memory CD4, and 0.35% to 0.4% for memory CD8. Rarefaction of sorted-subset datasets indicated incomplete sequencing despite the large sequencing depth.

This receptor was obtained from a man aged 18 to 29 in good health. Some clones in this sample may be carry-over from other donors' samples. Sequenced sample: naive CD8+ T cells from PBMCs. Per the publication, the cell subset or site label means: CD45RA+CCR7+.

The DNA sequence reads TGTGCCAGCAGCGACCCACGTCTTAGCGGAGCGGGGCACAATGAGCAGTTCTTC. Its protein reads: CASSDPRLSGAGHNEQFF. The chain couples TRBV9 to TRBJ2-1; 7 of the junction bases match TRBD2. CDR1 SGDLS and CDR2 YYNGEE are derived from the germline V gene. Trimming takes 3 bases off V and 5 bases off J; junction bases not matched to a gene: 17. The CDR3, from cysteine to phenylalanine, totals 18 residues. Only the CDR3 DNA is retained, 54 bases long and in frame from the first base.